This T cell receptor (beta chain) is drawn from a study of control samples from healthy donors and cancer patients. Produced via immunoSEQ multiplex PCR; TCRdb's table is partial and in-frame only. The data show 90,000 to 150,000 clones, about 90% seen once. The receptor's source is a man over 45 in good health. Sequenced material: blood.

The chain's CDR3 is CAWSGQASYTF. The CDR3 nucleotides are TGTGCCTGGAGTGGACAGGCCAGCTACACCTTC. The chain couples TRBV30 to TRBJ1-2; D is perhaps TRBD1 (6 bases). Trimming shortened V by 1 base and J by 9 bases, and 9 bases separated the two germline ends. The CDR3 covers 11 residues. Looked up from germline, CDR1 is GTSNPN and CDR2 is SVGIG (reference sequence).